This TCR beta chain was obtained from a study of neurological immune-mediated disorders. There are 15 residues in the CDR3. The germline V gene encodes CDR1 DFQATT and CDR2 SNEGSKA (reference sequence). The V gene lost 0 bases and the J gene lost 3 bases, with 12 bases spanning the gap. Volunteers from a blood bank in Maryland, USA, made up the healthy controls. This clonotype has more than one count but fewer than ten. Its antigen is unidentified. Study results and limitations: The greatest TCR clonal expansion occurred in HTLV-1-associated myelopathy and the least in multiple sclerosis, which fell below healthy controls. TCR-beta repertoires seemed private in all groups, with no expanded CDR3 amino acid sequences shared.

5'RACE employing 10-nucleotide random UMIs yielded the cDNA. In TCRdb, the 5' RACE reads were re-called with MiXCR into one record per CDR3 protein. The profile covers around 79,000 distinct CDR3 sequences, with 13% to 15% appearing a single time and 6.5% to 8% taken by the ten largest. Input material: PBMCs. The chain recombines TRBV20-1 with TRBJ1-3; maybe TRBD1 (6 bases). This clonotype was sampled from a woman in her forties or fifties in good health. The CDR3 reads CSARDSGAGGNTIYF. CDR3 DNA sequence: TGCAGTGCTAGAGATTCGGGGGCAGGTGGAAACACCATATATTTT.